The clone carrying this TCR beta chain was recorded once. With 2 bases clipped from V and 4 bases from J, the junction kept 4 bases outside the gene matches. Germline V gene data show CDR1 as SGDLS and CDR2 as YYNGEE. The CDR3 runs to 15 residues. With a J-beta primer mix and a sample-barcoded 5' primer, a second PCR ran about 7 to 11 cycles. TCRdb redid the calling of the 5' RACE reads with MiXCR, one entry per CDR3 protein. The table has 600,000 to 850,000 distinct CDR3 sequences, 20% to 25% seen once. This specimen belongs to a study of blood T cells in healthy people across ages. These data were also reused for a study on T cells of mothers and their children.

The receptor was isolated from a boy younger than 18 in good health. The sequencing input was blood. J is TRBJ2-5 and V is TRBV9; 11 bases align to TRBD2. The CDR3 DNA is TGTGCCAGCAGCGTTCTTAGCGGGAGGGGAGAGACCCAGTACTTC. It yields the protein CASSVLSGRGETQYF.